Listed below are T cell receptor beta chains from one sample, sequenced in a study of blood T cell repertoires in COVID-19. Clones were read by immunoSEQ multiplex PCR, and TCRdb kept only the in-frame ones, dropping some. The sample contains 100,000 to 130,000 clones, 84% of which appear only once. The sequenced sample consisted of peripheral blood. The receptors come from a human donor in a cohort sampled during active COVID-19. Each CDR3 is given with its conserved first and last residue. D genes are given only for firm matches. Some rows mark clone size as missing; the rest say once, few, many or name a class of expanded clone.

clone size: once
D gene: -
J gene: TRBJ1-4
V gene: TRBV19
CDR3 protein: CASTTASATNEKLFF
CDR3 DNA: TGTGCCAGTACCACTGCGAGTGCAACTAATGAAAAACTGTTTTTT

clone size: once
D gene: -
J gene: TRBJ2-3
V gene: TRBV4-3
CDR3 protein: CASSQPTGLSTDTQYF
CDR3 DNA: TGCGCCAGCAGCCAACCTACAGGGTTAAGCACAGATACGCAGTATTTT

clone size: few
D gene: -
J gene: TRBJ1-4
V gene: TRBV20-1
CDR3 protein: CSASPRGYELFF
CDR3 DNA: TGCAGTGCTAGTCCCAGGGGTTATGAACTGTTTTTT

clone size: -
D gene: -
J gene: TRBJ1-2
V gene: TRBV6-6
CDR3 protein: CASSQDGRRGGYTF
CDR3 DNA: TGTGCCAGCAGTCAGGACGGCCGGAGGGGTGGCTACACCTTC

clone size: -
D gene: TRBD2
J gene: TRBJ2-1
V gene: TRBV19
CDR3 protein: CASKPGLASDEQFF
CDR3 DNA: TGTGCCAGTAAACCGGGACTAGCATCTGATGAGCAGTTCTTC

clone size: -
D gene: -
J gene: TRBJ2-5
V gene: TRBV11-3
CDR3 protein: CASSLGGGAPSETQYF
CDR3 DNA: TGTGCCAGCAGCTTAGGTGGGGGGGCCCCGTCAGAGACCCAGTACTTC

clone size: few
D gene: -
J gene: TRBJ1-1
V gene: TRBV7-2
CDR3 protein: CASSGYTGNTEAFF
CDR3 DNA: TGTGCCAGCAGCGGATATACAGGAAACACTGAAGCTTTCTTT

clone size: -
D gene: TRBD2
J gene: TRBJ2-3
V gene: TRBV11-3
CDR3 protein: CASSSDGRELSTDTQYF
CDR3 DNA: TGTGCCAGCAGCTCAGACGGGCGGGAGCTAAGCACAGATACGCAGTATTTT

clone size: once
D gene: TRBD1
J gene: TRBJ2-7
V gene: TRBV3-1/TRBV3-2
CDR3 protein: CASSAAPGTGYEQYF
CDR3 DNA: TGTGCCAGCAGCGCCGCCCCCGGGACAGGGTACGAGCAGTACTTC

clone size: -
D gene: -
J gene: TRBJ1-1
V gene: TRBV27
CDR3 protein: CASSPWTRRNTEAFF
CDR3 DNA: TGTGCCAGCAGTCCTTGGACACGGCGGAACACTGAAGCTTTCTTT

clone size: -
D gene: TRBD2
J gene: TRBJ2-1
V gene: TRBV4-3
CDR3 protein: CASSQDRLAGGLRFF
CDR3 DNA: TGCGCCAGCAGCCAAGATAGGCTAGCGGGAGGACTTAGGTTCTTC

clone size: few
D gene: -
J gene: TRBJ1-2
V gene: TRBV3-1/TRBV3-2
CDR3 protein: CASSQPGMGGYTF
CDR3 DNA: TGTGCCAGCAGCCAACCAGGGATGGGGGGCTACACCTTC

clone size: -
D gene: -
J gene: TRBJ2-5
V gene: TRBV9
CDR3 protein: CASSAQDTARETQYF
CDR3 DNA: TGTGCCAGCAGCGCTCAGGACACGGCGCGGGAGACCCAGTACTTC

clone size: few
D gene: -
J gene: TRBJ1-1
V gene: TRBV19
CDR3 protein: CASSIVPGSRKTEAFF
CDR3 DNA: TGTGCCAGTAGTATAGTCCCAGGGTCGAGGAAGACTGAAGCTTTCTTT

clone size: -
D gene: -
J gene: TRBJ2-5
V gene: TRBV7-2
CDR3 protein: CASSPSRLVRETQYF
CDR3 DNA: TGTGCCAGCAGCCCGAGCCGACTAGTCCGGGAGACCCAGTACTTC

clone size: -
D gene: -
J gene: TRBJ2-1
V gene: TRBV28
CDR3 protein: CASIVGGSYNEQFF
CDR3 DNA: TGTGCCAGCATAGTAGGGGGCTCCTACAATGAGCAGTTCTTC

clone size: -
D gene: -
J gene: TRBJ1-1
V gene: TRBV14
CDR3 protein: CASSPQGTEAFF
CDR3 DNA: TGTGCCAGCAGCCCACAGGGCACTGAAGCTTTCTTT

clone size: -
D gene: TRBD1
J gene: TRBJ1-1
V gene: TRBV19
CDR3 protein: CASSSLRQGQFRNTEAFF
CDR3 DNA: TGTGCCAGTAGCAGCCTCAGACAGGGACAGTTTAGAAACACTGAAGCTTTCTTT

clone size: once
D gene: -
J gene: TRBJ2-2
V gene: TRBV4-2
CDR3 protein: CASSQERVGTGELFF
CDR3 DNA: TGTGCCAGCAGCCAAGAGAGGGTCGGCACCGGGGAGCTGTTTTTT

clone size: -
D gene: -
J gene: TRBJ2-1
V gene: TRBV24-1
CDR3 protein: CATSDPVGRADSYNEQFF
CDR3 DNA: TGTGCCACCAGTGATCCGGTGGGGAGAGCGGATTCCTACAATGAGCAGTTCTTC

clone size: -
D gene: -
J gene: TRBJ2-5
V gene: TRBV29-1
CDR3 protein: CSVGVDQETQYF
CDR3 DNA: TGCAGCGTTGGCGTTGACCAAGAGACCCAGTACTTC

clone size: once
D gene: TRBD2
J gene: TRBJ2-3
V gene: TRBV7-2
CDR3 protein: CASSLASGMDTQYF
CDR3 DNA: TGTGCCAGCAGCTTAGCTAGCGGGATGGATACGCAGTATTTT

clone size: -
D gene: -
J gene: TRBJ1-1
V gene: TRBV27
CDR3 protein: CASQGSTEAFF
CDR3 DNA: TGTGCCAGCCAGGGTTCCACTGAAGCTTTCTTT

clone size: once
D gene: TRBD2
J gene: TRBJ2-1
V gene: TRBV19
CDR3 protein: CASSRTRGLYNEQFF
CDR3 DNA: TGTGCCAGTAGTCGGACTAGAGGGCTCTACAATGAGCAGTTCTTC

clone size: -
D gene: -
J gene: TRBJ2-3
V gene: TRBV7-2
CDR3 protein: CASSSSPTQYF
CDR3 DNA: TGTGCCAGCAGTTCTAGTCCTACGCAGTATTTT

clone size: once
D gene: -
J gene: TRBJ1-5
V gene: TRBV3-1/TRBV3-2
CDR3 protein: CASSQDLRGGSSNQPQHF
CDR3 DNA: TGTGCCAGCAGCCAAGATCTTAGGGGGGGTAGTAGCAATCAGCCCCAGCATTTT

clone size: once
D gene: -
J gene: TRBJ2-6
V gene: TRBV29-1
CDR3 protein: CSVGGAGSHSGANVLTF
CDR3 DNA: TGCAGCGTCGGCGGCGCGGGGAGTCACTCTGGGGCCAACGTCCTGACTTTC

clone size: few
D gene: -
J gene: TRBJ2-1
V gene: TRBV7-2
CDR3 protein: CASSTFYRRSNEQFF
CDR3 DNA: TGTGCCAGCAGCACTTTTTACAGGCGATCCAATGAGCAGTTCTTC

clone size: -
D gene: TRBD2
J gene: TRBJ2-3
V gene: TRBV9
CDR3 protein: CASSVGGRADTQYF
CDR3 DNA: TGTGCCAGCAGCGTAGGAGGGAGGGCAGATACGCAGTATTTT